One sample yielded the 19 T cell receptor beta chains listed below, sequenced in a study of regulatory T cells in long-lasting Graves disease. Researchers made TCR beta libraries by using iRepertoire HTBI primers and running Arm-PCR on CDR3 regions. One entry per CDR3 protein, called by TCRdb with MiXCR from the multiplex PCR reads. Found here are 420,000 or so distinct CDR3 sequences, about a sixth of them singletons; the top ten hold about 25%. Described time point: newly diagnosed GD, antithyroid drugs for less than 3 months. The TCR library was made from RNA that had been extracted from PBMCs in TRIzol. The same sample was also studied in work on T cells in Graves' hyperthyroidism and ophthalmopathy.

Specimen: peripheral blood mononuclear cells (PBMCs), collected at new diagnosis, from a patient treated with antithyroid drugs. These receptors were taken from a woman under 30 with Graves disease.

This chain joins TRBV9 and TRBJ2-1; no reliable D call. The CDR3 runs to 13 residues. Germline CDR1 is SGDLS and CDR2 is YYNGEE. Trimming removed 1 base from V and 5 bases from J, with 7 bases in between. The CDR3 DNA follows: TGTGCCAGCAGCGTAAATACCGACAATGAGCAGTTCTTC. Its protein is CASSVNTDNEQFF.

At least ten counts were recorded for this clonotype. The chain carries TRBV11-2 and TRBJ2-7, with D possibly matching TRBD1 (5 bases). Trimming took 4 bases from V and 2 from J, leaving 15 bases between them. Germline lookup yields CDR1 SGHAT and CDR2 FQNNGV. There are 15 residues in the CDR3. The CDR3 here is CASSYRQGTTYEQYF. The CDR3, as DNA: TGTGCCAGCAGCTACAGGCAGGGTACGACCTACGAGCAGTACTTC.

This chain links TRBV20-1 with TRBJ2-7; D not resolved. The V and J ends lost 5 bases and 2 bases respectively, with 10 bases between them. CDR3 size: 12 residues. From germline, CDR1 is DFQATT and CDR2 SNEGSKA (reference sequence). CDR3 loop: CSARMEPYEQYF. CDR3 bases: TGCAGTGCTCGAATGGAACCCTACGAGCAGTACTTC.

This clonotype was detected many times. This chain uses TRBV28 with TRBJ2-1; 7 nucleotides match TRBD1. V shed 4 bases, J shed 10 bases, and the junction held 10 bases outside the gene matches. Germline V gives CDR1 MDHEN, CDR2 SYDVKM. This CDR3 has 14 amino acids. In DNA, the CDR3 is TGTGCCAGCAGTTCGAACAGGGGAATATACGAGCAGTTCTTC. Residues: CASSSNRGIYEQFF. Full variable domain (rest looked up from reference TRBV28 and TRBJ2-1): DVKVTQSSRYLVKRTGEKVFLECVQDMDHENMFWYRQDPGLGLRLIYFSYDVKMKEKGDIPEGYSVSREKKERFSLILESASTNQTSMYLCASSSNRGIYEQFFGPGTRLTVL.

This clonotype showed up just a few times. The J gene is TRBJ2-4, the V gene TRBV7-9; TRBD2 might be the D (6 bases). There are 17 residues in the CDR3. The ends were cut back, 2 bases at V and 3 bases at J, with 17 bases in the middle. The germline gives CDR1 SEHNR, CDR2 FQNEAQ (reference sequence). DNA of the CDR3: TGTGCCAGCAGCTTATATAGCGGCCAACACAACAAAAACATTCAGTACTTC. Translation: CASSLYSGQHNKNIQYF.

V and J are TRBV11-2 and TRBJ1-4; D gene uncertain. The germline gives CDR1 SGHAT, CDR2 FQNNGV. CDR3 size: 15 residues. V was trimmed by 3 bases and J by 5 bases, leaving 13 bases between them. CDR3 region: CASSFEGNGNEKLFF. Here the CDR3 DNA reads TGTGCCAGCAGCTTTGAAGGGAACGGGAATGAAAAACTGTTTTTT.

At least ten counts were recorded for this clonotype. This chain links TRBV5-1 with TRBJ2-1; 9 bases are shared with TRBD2. This CDR3 comprises 15 residues. V shed 6 bases and J 9 bases; nucleotides not matched to a gene: 13. Germline V gives CDR1 SGHRS, CDR2 YFSETQ. CDR3 DNA: TGCGCCAGCACCCTTATAGCGGGAGTTGACGGTGAGCAGTTCTTC. It translates to CASTLIAGVDGEQFF. Full variable domain (remainder filled in from reference TRBV5-1 and TRBJ2-1): KAGVTQTPRYLIKTRGQQVTLSCSPISGHRSVSWYQQTPGQGLQFLFEYFSETQRNKGNFPGRFSGRQFSNSRSEMNVSTLELGDSALYLCASTLIAGVDGEQFFGPGTRLTVL.

V gene TRBV20-1 combines with J gene TRBJ2-7, with 7 bases aligning to TRBD1. The germline CDR1 and CDR2 sequences are DFQATT and SNEGSKA (reference sequence). After removal of 0 bases from V and 4 bases from J, the junction contained 6 bases not matched to a gene. This CDR3 has 14 amino acids. The CDR3 bases are TGCAGTGCTAGAGATTTAGGGGGCTGGTACGAGCAGTACTTC. It is translated as CSARDLGGWYEQYF.

This clonotype occurred many times. The chain has TRBV27 and TRBJ2-3; 8 bases map to TRBD2. The V gene's germline CDR1 is MNHEY and CDR2 SMNVEV (reference sequence). This CDR3 is built from 14 residues. The junction had 5 bases not matched to a gene; V was cut back by 7 bases and J by 2 bases. In nucleotides, the CDR3 is TGTGCCAGCAAACTAGCGGAGGACACAGATACGCAGTATTTT. Its translation: CASKLAEDTDTQYF.

This clonotype showed up just a few times. V is TRBV20-1 and J is TRBJ2-3; D is possibly TRBD1 (5 bases). This CDR3 is built from 15 residues. The V end was cut by 7 bases, the J end by 0 bases, with 17 bases between. Per germline, CDR1 DFQATT and CDR2 SNEGSKA (reference sequence). The CDR3 coding sequence is TGCAGTGTTTCGACAGAAATAACTAGCACAGATACGCAGTATTTT. It encodes CSVSTEITSTDTQYF.

The CDR3 sequence is CASIGAAYEQYF. CDR3 in DNA: TGTGCCAGCATAGGGGCGGCCTACGAGCAGTACTTC. This chain uses TRBV2 with TRBJ2-7; perhaps TRBD1 as D (5 bases). Germline CDR1 is SNHLY and CDR2 is FYNNEI. The CDR3 covers 12 residues. The ends were cut back, 7 bases at V and 2 bases at J, with 9 bases in the middle.

Many counts were recorded for this clonotype. CDR3 coding DNA: TGTGCCAGCGTAGACGGGGGACGTGAAAAACTGTTTTTT. It codes for CASVDGGREKLFF. The chain has TRBV28 and TRBJ1-4; D perhaps matches TRBD1 (5 bases). The V gene lost 8 bases and the J gene lost 7 bases, with 14 bases spanning the gap. This CDR3 comprises 13 residues. CDR1 is MDHEN, CDR2 SYDVKM, per germline.

There are many counts of this clonotype. The chain links TRBV7-9 to TRBJ2-7, with 11 bases fitting TRBD1. The ends lost 5 bases at V and 6 bases at J; junction bases unmatched: 12. Germline CDR1 SEHNR, CDR2 FQNEAQ (reference sequence). The CDR3 spans 16 residues. The DNA for the CDR3 is TGTGCCAGCAGCCCTCGACCGGGACAGGGGGTTGTCGAGCAGTACTTC. Translating gives CASSPRPGQGVVEQYF.

V gene TRBV30 combines with J gene TRBJ2-1, with D uncertain. The ends were cut back, 3 bases at V and 8 bases at J, with 11 bases in the middle. The germline V gene encodes CDR1 GTSNPN and CDR2 SVGIG (reference sequence). The CDR3 has 12 residues. The CDR3: CAWRGEGHEQFF. In nucleotides, the CDR3 is TGTGCCTGGAGAGGTGAAGGCCATGAGCAGTTCTTC.

Ten or more counts support this clonotype. This chain joins TRBV27 and TRBJ2-3, with TRBD2 matching over 10 bases. CDR1 and CDR2 from the germline V gene are MNHEY and SMNVEV (reference sequence). The CDR3 is 15 residues long. Germline trimming cut 6 bases from V and 0 bases from J; bases unmatched to any gene: 3. The CDR3 loop is CASSLAGGSTDTQYF. The CDR3 nucleotides are TGTGCCAGCAGCTTAGCGGGAGGTAGCACAGATACGCAGTATTTT.

This clonotype was seen repeatedly, ten times or more. The rearrangement joins TRBV11-1 to TRBJ2-4; D is ambiguous. This CDR3 is 11 amino acids long. Germline CDR1 reads SGHAT; CDR2 reads FQDESV (reference sequence). Trimming removed 3 bases from V and 5 bases from J, with 2 bases in between. CDR3 nucleotides: TGTGCCAGCAGCTTCCAAAACATTCAGTACTTC. The encoded protein is CASSFQNIQYF.

This clonotype was detected many times. The chain joins TRBV6-1 to TRBJ2-7; 7 nucleotides line up with TRBD1. V shed 4 bases and J 3 bases; nucleotides not matched to a gene: 9. Germline-derived CDR1 and CDR2 are MNHNS and SASEGT. The CDR3 is 15 amino acids. Here the CDR3 reads CASSGSGQIIYEQYF. The CDR3, as DNA: TGTGCCAGCAGTGGCTCGGGACAGATAATCTACGAGCAGTACTTC.

This clonotype was detected ten times or more. The chain is built from TRBV20-1 and TRBJ2-5, with D perhaps assigned TRBD1 or TRBD2 (6 bases each). The CDR3 has 12 amino acids. V lost 3 bases to trimming and J lost 5 bases, with 10 bases between them. From germline, CDR1 is DFQATT and CDR2 SNEGSKA (reference sequence). The CDR3: CSARPGAETQYF. The DNA of the CDR3 is TGCAGTGCTAGGCCGGGGGCGGAGACCCAGTACTTC.

In its sample, this clonotype was seen a few times. J is TRBJ1-2 and V is TRBV3-1, with 8 bases fitting TRBD1. The V and J ends lost 3 bases and 10 bases, in that order; junction bases with no gene match: 7. This CDR3 has 13 residues. The germline V gene encodes CDR1 LGHDT and CDR2 YNNKEL (reference sequence). The CDR3 protein is CASSHNRGDDYTF. As DNA, the CDR3 is TGTGCCAGCAGCCATAACAGGGGGGATGACTACACCTTC.